This T cell receptor beta chain was sequenced for a study of breast tumors, draining lymph nodes, adjacent tissues. TCRdb re-derived calls from the multiplex PCR reads in MiXCR, one entry per CDR3 protein. This table has some 120,000 distinct CDR3 sequences, approximately 20% appearing once. CDR1 is DFQATT, CDR2 SNEGSKA, per germline (reference sequence). CDR3 length: 13 amino acids. V was clipped by 6 bases and J by 7 bases; unmatched bases: 8. Breast cancer patients provided tissue from their axillary draining lymph nodes. There are many counts of this clonotype. Its antigen is as yet unknown. General observations from the study: Luminal-like breast cancer showed significantly higher tumor–nontumor repertoire similarity than basal-like. Tumors had less TCR diversity than lymph nodes, more than nontumor tissue.

The TCR comes from a female donor with breast cancer. Some clones in this sample may be carry-over from other donors' samples. The chain couples TRBV20-1 to TRBJ2-7; 11 positions agree with TRBD1. Sequencing was carried out using axillary lymph node tissue. CDR3 loop: CSAYGQGAGEQYF. Here the CDR3 DNA reads TGCAGTGCCTACGGACAGGGGGCGGGGGAGCAGTACTTC.